The rows below give T cell receptor beta chains drawn from one sample of a study of T cell responses to AZD1222 COVID-19 vaccine. Profiling relied on immunoSEQ multiplex PCR, and the TCRdb table lists in-frame clones only, not all of them. The table has some 92,000 clones, about nine tenths seen once; the top ten hold 7.5%. Sequenced material: peripheral blood, taken on day 0 of AZD1222 vaccination. Every receptor here comes from an adult in good health. Both conserved end residues are part of each CDR3. Fields, in order: V gene, J gene, clone size, D gene, CDR3 DNA, CDR3 protein. D genes are given only for firm matches. Some rows mark clone size as missing; the rest say once, few, many or name a class of expanded clone.

TRBV12-3/TRBV12-4	TRBJ1-1	NA	TRBD1	TGTGCCAGCAGTCCCGGGGACAGGGGAAGGGCTTTCTTT	CASSPGDRGRAFF
TRBV19	TRBJ1-3	NA	NA	TGTGCCAGTAGTATAGGCCGCTCTGGAAACACCATATATTTT	CASSIGRSGNTIYF
TRBV10-3	TRBJ2-5	NA	NA	TGTGCCATCAGTCCTGCGAGGGAAGAGACCCAGTACTTC	CAISPAREETQYF
TRBV5-4	TRBJ2-7	NA	NA	TGTGCCAGCAGCCCTACATTTAGCTCCTACGAGCAGTACTTC	CASSPTFSSYEQYF
TRBV2	TRBJ1-1	NA	NA	TGTGCCAGCAGTGTGGGAAACACTGAAGCTTTCTTT	CASSVGNTEAFF
TRBV5-6	TRBJ1-1	NA	NA	TGTGCCAGCAGCTTGGTGAGGATGAACACTGAAGCTTTCTTT	CASSLVRMNTEAFF
TRBV7-9	TRBJ1-1	NA	TRBD1	TGTGCCAGCAGCTCAGGGGGCATGAACACTGAAGCTTTCTTT	CASSSGGMNTEAFF
TRBV6-6	TRBJ1-6	NA	NA	TGTGCCAGCAGTCCAAATACAGGGAGGAATTCACCCCTCCACTTT	CASSPNTGRNSPLHF
TRBV7-3	TRBJ2-1	NA	TRBD2	TGTGCCAGCAGCATAGCGGGAGGGGACAATGAGCAGTTCTTC	CASSIAGGDNEQFF
TRBV21-1	TRBJ1-2	NA	NA	TGTGCCAGCAGCAAGGGGGACAGGGGCGAAACCGATTATGGCTACACCTTC	CASSKGDRGETDYGYTF
TRBV30	TRBJ1-1	NA	TRBD1	TGTGCCTGGGAACAGGGGGCTTCCCGCACTGAAGCTTTCTTT	CAWEQGASRTEAFF
TRBV19	TRBJ1-5	NA	NA	TGTGCCAGTAGTATTCAAGAGTATAGCAATCAGCCCCAGCATTTT	CASSIQEYSNQPQHF
TRBV24-1	TRBJ2-1	NA	NA	TGTGCCACCAGTAAGGGACTCCCCAGGAATGAGCAGTTCTTC	CATSKGLPRNEQFF
TRBV18	TRBJ1-1	NA	NA	TGTGCCAGCTCACCACCGGCGGGGTACAACACTGAAGCTTTCTTT	CASSPPAGYNTEAFF
TRBV18	TRBJ1-5	NA	NA	TGTGCCAGCTCCCCGCCCAATCAGCCCCAGCATTTT	CASSPPNQPQHF
TRBV27	TRBJ1-5	NA	NA	TGTGCCAGCAGTTCCGCCTCCATCCCCCAACAGCCCCAGCATTTT	CASSSASIPQQPQHF
TRBV30	TRBJ1-1	NA	NA	TGTGCCTGGAGTGTCCAGGGGTACACTGAAGCTTTCTTT	CAWSVQGYTEAFF
TRBV6-2/TRBV6-3	TRBJ2-2	NA	TRBD2	TGTGCCAGCAGGCCTTGGGGAGGGGCCCAAAGGACCGGGGAGCTGTTTTTT	CASRPWGGAQRTGELFF
TRBV6-6	TRBJ1-6	NA	NA	TGTGCCAGCAGTTACTCGGTCTATAATTCACCCCTCCACTTT	CASSYSVYNSPLHF
TRBV7-9	TRBJ1-5	few	NA	TGTGCCAGCAGCTTGGAACAGTCTTATCAGCCCCAGCATTTT	CASSLEQSYQPQHF
TRBV9	TRBJ2-7	NA	NA	TGTGCCAGCAGCGTCGCAGGGAGGGGGAGGGAGCAGTACTTC	CASSVAGRGREQYF
TRBV20-1	TRBJ2-7	NA	NA	TGCAGTGTGGCGGCGGGGCAGTACTTC	CSVAAGQYF
TRBV19	TRBJ2-3	NA	TRBD1	TGTGCCAGTAGTCCTGGGGACAGTAGTTCAGATACGCAGTATTTT	CASSPGDSSSDTQYF
TRBV2	TRBJ2-4	NA	NA	TGTGCCAGCAGTGTGGCGGGTCTAGCCAAAAACATTCAGTACTTC	CASSVAGLAKNIQYF
TRBV5-1	TRBJ1-2	NA	TRBD1	TGCGCCAGCAGCTTGACAGGGGGGAACTATGGCTACACCTTC	CASSLTGGNYGYTF
TRBV7-3	TRBJ1-6	NA	TRBD1	TGTGCCAGCAGCTTAGGCGGGACAGGGGAAGGACCCCTCCACTTT	CASSLGGTGEGPLHF
TRBV2	TRBJ1-5	NA	NA	TGTGCCAGCAGTCCAAAATTAATAAGGAATCAGCCCCAGCATTTT	CASSPKLIRNQPQHF
TRBV2	TRBJ2-1	NA	NA	TGTGCCAGCAGGGTCCTCTCCTACAATGAGCAGTTCTTC	CASRVLSYNEQFF
TRBV15	TRBJ1-3	NA	NA	TGTGCCACCAGCATCGAGAGGTTAGAACGAAACACCATATATTTT	CATSIERLERNTIYF
TRBV5-1	TRBJ2-2	NA	NA	TGCGCCAGCAGCTTGGCCATTGGGTCCCGCGAGCAGCTGTTTTTT	CASSLAIGSREQLFF
TRBV7-3	TRBJ1-2	NA	NA	TGTGCCAGCAGCTTATTACAGGGATATGGCTACACCTTC	CASSLLQGYGYTF
TRBV5-5	TRBJ1-1	NA	NA	TGTGCCAGCAGCTTGGAGGGGGGCGGCTGGACTGAAGCTTTCTTT	CASSLEGGGWTEAFF
TRBV7-2	TRBJ2-7	NA	TRBD1	TGTGCCAGCAGCATCGGACAGGGGATCTACTACGAGCAGTACTTC	CASSIGQGIYYEQYF
TRBV18	TRBJ1-1	few	NA	TGTGCCAGCTCACAGACGGTACAGGAGACTGAAGCTTTCTTT	CASSQTVQETEAFF
TRBV5-8	TRBJ2-7	NA	NA	TGTGCCAGCAGCTTGCGGACCTCTAACGAGCAGTACTTC	CASSLRTSNEQYF
TRBV6-2/TRBV6-3	TRBJ2-1	NA	NA	TGTGCCAGCAGTTACTCAGGGGGGGGTGTCGATGAGCAGTTCTTC	CASSYSGGGVDEQFF
TRBV5-5	TRBJ1-5	NA	NA	TGTGCCAGCAGCTTGAGTTCGGCCGTACCTCAGCCCCAGCATTTT	CASSLSSAVPQPQHF
TRBV11-3	TRBJ2-3	NA	NA	TGTGCCAGCAGCTTTGGCGCAGATACGCAGTATTTT	CASSFGADTQYF
TRBV5-1	TRBJ1-6	NA	NA	TGCGCCAGCAGCTTGGGCCCCGGGGGGAATTCACCCCTCCACTTT	CASSLGPGGNSPLHF
TRBV5-1	TRBJ1-3	NA	TRBD1	TGCGCCAGCAGCTCGGACAGGGCTGGAAACACCATATATTTT	CASSSDRAGNTIYF
TRBV7-2	TRBJ1-6	NA	TRBD1	TGTGCCAGCAGCTGGAGGGACAGGTCCGCTCGCTCCTATAATTCACCCCTCCACTTT	CASSWRDRSARSYNSPLHF
TRBV7-8	TRBJ1-2	NA	NA	TGTGCCAGCAGCCCAACCCCTGACCCCTATGGCTACACCTTC	CASSPTPDPYGYTF
TRBV10-3	TRBJ2-2	NA	TRBD2	TGTGCCATCACAGCGGGGGCGAGGACCGGGGAGCTGTTTTTT	CAITAGARTGELFF
TRBV2	TRBJ1-5	NA	TRBD1	TGTGCCAGCAGAGGACAGGGGGCGAGCAATCAGCCCCAGCATTTT	CASRGQGASNQPQHF
TRBV9	TRBJ2-5	once	TRBD2	TGTGCCAGCAGCGACAGCCTAGCGGGGGGGCACCAGGTCCAAGAGACCCAGTACTTC	CASSDSLAGGHQVQETQYF
TRBV7-8	TRBJ1-4	NA	NA	TGTGCCAGCAGCTTAGAGACCACTAATGAAAAACTGTTTTTT	CASSLETTNEKLFF
TRBV30	TRBJ2-7	NA	NA	TGTGCCTGGAATACGGGAGCCTACGAGCAGTACTTC	CAWNTGAYEQYF
TRBV24-1	TRBJ2-1	few	TRBD2	TGTGCCACCAGTGATCGAGCGGGGGAGACCAATGAGCAGTTCTTC	CATSDRAGETNEQFF
TRBV10-1	TRBJ2-3	once	TRBD2	TGCGCCAGCAGTTCGCCGCCGGGACTAGACACAGATACGCAGTATTTT	CASSSPPGLDTDTQYF
TRBV18	TRBJ2-1	once	TRBD2	TGTGCCAGCTCACCCTTTGGTGCTAGCGGGAGGTCCTCCTACAATGAGCAGTTCTTC	CASSPFGASGRSSYNEQFF
TRBV5-8	TRBJ2-6	NA	NA	TGTGCCAGCGGTAACTCTGGGGCCAACGTCCTGACTTTC	CASGNSGANVLTF
TRBV10-3	TRBJ1-6	NA	TRBD1	TGTGCCATCAGGCCGGGACAGGGGGCTGGTTCACCCCTCCACTTT	CAIRPGQGAGSPLHF
TRBV30	TRBJ1-5	NA	NA	TGTGCCTGGAGTTTGGACAGCAATCAGCCCCAGCATTTT	CAWSLDSNQPQHF
TRBV5-5	TRBJ2-2	NA	TRBD1	TGTGCCAGCAGCCCCCACAGGGGGGCTGACACCGGGGAGCTGTTTTTT	CASSPHRGADTGELFF